This T cell receptor (beta chain) comes out of a study of neoadjuvant anti-PD-1 for oral cavity cancer. Sequencing used immunoSEQ multiplex PCR; TCRdb keeps in-frame clones, though not all of them. This sample has tens of thousands of clones, with over 20% found just once. The CDR3 is 14 amino acids. The germline V gene encodes CDR1 SGHRS and CDR2 YFSETQ. J lost 4 bases, V lost 5 bases, and 6 bases had no gene match. The time point is: after neoadjuvant nivolumab, at surgical resection. The sequence was obtained from a person aged 35 to 85 with oral cavity squamous cell carcinoma. Here the sequenced sample was tumor tissue, taken after nivolumab (anti-PD-1) treatment. The chain is built from TRBV5-1 and TRBJ1-5; 7 bases line up with TRBD1. The CDR3 DNA follows: TGCGCCAGCAGATTCAAGGGGGCGAATCAGCCCCAGCATTTT. Protein: CASRFKGANQPQHF.